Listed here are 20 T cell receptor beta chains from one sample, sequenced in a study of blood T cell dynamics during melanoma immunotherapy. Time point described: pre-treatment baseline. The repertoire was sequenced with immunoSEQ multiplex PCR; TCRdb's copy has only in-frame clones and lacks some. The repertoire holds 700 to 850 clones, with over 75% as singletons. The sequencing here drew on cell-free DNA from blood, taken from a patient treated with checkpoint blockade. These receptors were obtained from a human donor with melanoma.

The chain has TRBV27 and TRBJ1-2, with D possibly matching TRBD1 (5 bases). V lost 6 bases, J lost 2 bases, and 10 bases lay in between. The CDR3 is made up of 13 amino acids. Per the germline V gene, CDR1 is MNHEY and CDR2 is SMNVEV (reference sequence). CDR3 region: CASSSEGNYGYTF. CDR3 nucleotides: TGTGCCAGCAGCTCCGAGGGGAACTATGGCTACACCTTC.

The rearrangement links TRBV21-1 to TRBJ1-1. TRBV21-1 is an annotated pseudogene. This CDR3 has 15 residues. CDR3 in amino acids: CASSKAGGRDTEAFF. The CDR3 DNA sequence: TGTGCCAGCAGCAAAGCGGGGGGGAGGGACACTGAAGCTTTCTTT.

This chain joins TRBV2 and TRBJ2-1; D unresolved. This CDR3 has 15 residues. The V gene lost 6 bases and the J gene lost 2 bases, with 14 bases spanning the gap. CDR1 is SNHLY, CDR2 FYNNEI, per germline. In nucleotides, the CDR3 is TGTGCCAGCAGAGCAAGAGGTACCACCTACAATGAGCAGTTCTTC. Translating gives CASRARGTTYNEQFF.

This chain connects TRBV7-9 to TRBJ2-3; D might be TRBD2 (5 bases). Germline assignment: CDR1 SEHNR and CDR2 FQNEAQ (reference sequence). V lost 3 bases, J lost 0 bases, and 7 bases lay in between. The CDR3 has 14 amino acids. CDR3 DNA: TGTGCCAGCAGCTTTGAGGGTAGCACAGATACGCAGTATTTT. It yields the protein CASSFEGSTDTQYF.

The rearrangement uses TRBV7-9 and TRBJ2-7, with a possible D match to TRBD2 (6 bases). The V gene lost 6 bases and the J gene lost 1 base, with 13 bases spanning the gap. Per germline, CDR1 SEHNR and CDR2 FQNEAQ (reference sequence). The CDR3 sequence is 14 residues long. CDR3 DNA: TGTGCCAGCAGTCTCGGGAGTACTTCCTACGAGCAGTACTTC. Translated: CASSLGSTSYEQYF.

The CDR3 spells CASSTNRDLGYTF. CDR3 bases: TGCGCCAGCAGCACAAACAGGGACTTGGGCTACACCTTC. The rearrangement uses TRBV5-1 and TRBJ1-2, with a weak D call TRBD1 (6 bases). V lost 4 bases to trimming and J lost 8 bases, with 15 bases between them. Germline CDR1 SGHRS, CDR2 YFSETQ. The CDR3 sequence is 13 residues long.

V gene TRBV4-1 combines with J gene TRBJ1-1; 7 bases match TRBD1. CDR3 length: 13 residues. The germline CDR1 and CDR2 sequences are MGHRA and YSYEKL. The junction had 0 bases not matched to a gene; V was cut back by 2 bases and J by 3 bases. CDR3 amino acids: CASSQQGDTEAFF. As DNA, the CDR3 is TGCGCCAGCAGCCAACAGGGGGACACTGAAGCTTTCTTT.

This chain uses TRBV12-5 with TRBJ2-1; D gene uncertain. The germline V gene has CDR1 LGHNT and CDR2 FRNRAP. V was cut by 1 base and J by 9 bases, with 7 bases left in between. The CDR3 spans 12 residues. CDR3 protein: CASGLGGGEQFF. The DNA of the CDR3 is TGTGCTAGTGGTTTGGGAGGTGGTGAGCAGTTCTTC.

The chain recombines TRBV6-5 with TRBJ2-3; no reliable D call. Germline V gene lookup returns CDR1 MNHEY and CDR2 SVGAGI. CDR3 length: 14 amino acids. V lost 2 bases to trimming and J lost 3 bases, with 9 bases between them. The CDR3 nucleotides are TGTGCCAGCAGTTACATGGGTAATACAGATACGCAGTATTTT. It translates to CASSYMGNTDTQYF.

CDR3 sequence: CASSCPKGGGDGYTF. The CDR3 DNA is TGTGCCAGCAGTTGCCCAAAGGGGGGGGGAGATGGCTACACCTTC. V and J are TRBV6-6 and TRBJ1-2; D perhaps matches TRBD1 (6 bases). The germline V and J ends were trimmed by 4 bases and 6 bases, with 18 bases remaining between them. Germline-derived CDR1 and CDR2 are MNHNY and SVGAGI (reference sequence). The CDR3 contains 15 residues.

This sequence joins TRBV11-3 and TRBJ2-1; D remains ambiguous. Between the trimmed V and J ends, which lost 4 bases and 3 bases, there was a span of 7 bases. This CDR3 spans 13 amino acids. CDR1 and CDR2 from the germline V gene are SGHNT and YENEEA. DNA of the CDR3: TGTGCCAGCAGCTCCCCTAACTACAATGAGCAGTTCTTC. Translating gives CASSSPNYNEQFF.

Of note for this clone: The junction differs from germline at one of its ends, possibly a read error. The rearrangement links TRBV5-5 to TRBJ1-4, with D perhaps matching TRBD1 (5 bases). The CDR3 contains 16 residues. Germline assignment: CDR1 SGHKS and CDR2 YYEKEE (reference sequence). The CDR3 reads CVSSQQPTVANEKLFF. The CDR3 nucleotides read TGTGTCAGCAGCCAACAGCCGACAGTTGCCAATGAAAAACTGTTTTTT.

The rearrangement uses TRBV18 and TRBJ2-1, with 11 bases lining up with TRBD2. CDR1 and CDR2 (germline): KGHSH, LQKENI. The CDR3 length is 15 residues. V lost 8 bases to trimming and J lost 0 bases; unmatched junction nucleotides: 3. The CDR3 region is CASLTSGSSYNEQFF. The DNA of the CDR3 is TGTGCCAGCCTCACTAGCGGGAGCTCCTACAATGAGCAGTTCTTC. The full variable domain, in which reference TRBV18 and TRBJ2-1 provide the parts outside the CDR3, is NAGVMQNPRHLVRRRGQEARLRCSPMKGHSHVYWYRQLPEEGLKFMVYLQKENIIDESGMPKERFSAEFPKEGPSILRIQQVVRGDSAAYFCASLTSGSSYNEQFFGPGTRLTVL.

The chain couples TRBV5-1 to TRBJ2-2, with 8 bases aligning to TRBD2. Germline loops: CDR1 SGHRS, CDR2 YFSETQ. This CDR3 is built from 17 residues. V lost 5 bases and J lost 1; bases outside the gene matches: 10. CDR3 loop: CASRPGSGGLNTGELFF. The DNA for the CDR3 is TGCGCCAGCAGACCCGGGTCGGGGGGGTTGAACACCGGGGAGCTGTTTTTT. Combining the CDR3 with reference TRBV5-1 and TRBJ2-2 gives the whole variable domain KAGVTQTPRYLIKTRGQQVTLSCSPISGHRSVSWYQQTPGQGLQFLFEYFSETQRNKGNFPGRFSGRQFSNSRSEMNVSTLELGDSALYLCASRPGSGGLNTGELFFGEGSRLTVL.

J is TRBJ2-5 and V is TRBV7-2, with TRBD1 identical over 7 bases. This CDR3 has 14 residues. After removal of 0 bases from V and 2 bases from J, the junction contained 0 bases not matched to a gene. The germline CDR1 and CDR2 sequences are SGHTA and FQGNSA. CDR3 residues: CASSLAGQQETQYF. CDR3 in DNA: TGTGCCAGCAGCTTAGCGGGACAGCAAGAGACCCAGTACTTC.

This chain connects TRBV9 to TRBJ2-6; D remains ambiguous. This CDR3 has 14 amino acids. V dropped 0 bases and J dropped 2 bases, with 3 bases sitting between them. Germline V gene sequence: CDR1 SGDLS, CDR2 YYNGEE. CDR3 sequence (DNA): TGTGCCAGCAGCGTAGGGGCTGGGGCCAACGTCCTGACTTTC. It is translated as CASSVGAGANVLTF.

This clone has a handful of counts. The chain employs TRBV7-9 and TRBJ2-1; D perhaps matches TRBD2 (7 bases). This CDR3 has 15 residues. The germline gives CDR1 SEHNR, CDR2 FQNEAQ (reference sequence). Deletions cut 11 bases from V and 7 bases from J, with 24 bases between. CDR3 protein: CAAPQTGGLANEQFF. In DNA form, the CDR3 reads TGTGCCGCCCCTCAGACCGGGGGGCTAGCTAATGAGCAGTTCTTC.

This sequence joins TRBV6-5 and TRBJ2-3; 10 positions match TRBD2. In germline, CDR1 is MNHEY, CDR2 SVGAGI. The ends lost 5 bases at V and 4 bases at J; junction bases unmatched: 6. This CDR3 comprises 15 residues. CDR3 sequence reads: CASSPSAGGPDTQYF. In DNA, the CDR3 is TGTGCCAGCAGTCCTTCAGCGGGAGGGCCAGATACGCAGTATTTT.

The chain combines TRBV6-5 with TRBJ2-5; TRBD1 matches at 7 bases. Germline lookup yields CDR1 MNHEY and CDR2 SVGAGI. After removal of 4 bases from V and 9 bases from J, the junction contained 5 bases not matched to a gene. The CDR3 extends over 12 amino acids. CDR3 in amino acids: CASSFFRGPQYF. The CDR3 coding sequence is TGTGCCAGCAGTTTTTTTAGGGGGCCCCAGTACTTC.

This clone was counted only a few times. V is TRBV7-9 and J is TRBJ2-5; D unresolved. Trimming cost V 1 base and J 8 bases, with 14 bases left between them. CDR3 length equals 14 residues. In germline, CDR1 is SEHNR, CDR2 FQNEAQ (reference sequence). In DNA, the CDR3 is TGTGCCAGCAGCTTAGGGGTCAGGCTTTCCACCCAGTACTTC. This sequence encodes CASSLGVRLSTQYF. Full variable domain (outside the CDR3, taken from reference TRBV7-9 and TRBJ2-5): DTGVSQNPRHKITKRGQNVTFRCDPISEHNRLYWYRQTLGQGPEFLTYFQNEAQLEKSRLLSDRFSAERPKGSFSTLEIQRTEQGDSAMYLCASSLGVRLSTQYFGPGTRLLVL.